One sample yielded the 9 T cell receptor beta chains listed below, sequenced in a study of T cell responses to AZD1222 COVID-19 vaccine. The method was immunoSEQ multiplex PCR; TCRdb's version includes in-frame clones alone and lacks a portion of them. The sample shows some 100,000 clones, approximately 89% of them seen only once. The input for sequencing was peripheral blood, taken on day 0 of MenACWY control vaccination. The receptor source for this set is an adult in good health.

The chain's CDR3 is CASSLGTSGVNTGELFF. CDR3 nucleotides: TGTGCCAGCAGCTTAGGGACTAGCGGGGTGAACACCGGGGAGCTGTTTTTT. This chain connects TRBV11-3 to TRBJ2-2; TRBD2 matches at 12 bases. From germline, CDR1 is SGHNT and CDR2 YENEEA. V gave up 1 base and J gave up 1 base; unmatched junction bases: 1. The CDR3 is 17 amino acids.

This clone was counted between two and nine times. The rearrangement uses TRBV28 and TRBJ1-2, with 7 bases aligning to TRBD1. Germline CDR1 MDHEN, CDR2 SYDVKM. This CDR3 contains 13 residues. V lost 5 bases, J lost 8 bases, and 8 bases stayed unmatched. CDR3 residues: CASSTPGGYGYTF. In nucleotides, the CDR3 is TGTGCCAGCAGTACCCCAGGGGGGTACGGCTACACCTTC.

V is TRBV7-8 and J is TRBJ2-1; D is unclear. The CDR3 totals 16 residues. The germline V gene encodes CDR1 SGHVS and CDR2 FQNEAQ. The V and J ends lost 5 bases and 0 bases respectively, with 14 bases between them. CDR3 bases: TGTGCCAGCAGCCCGTCGGTAGGGCTCTCCTACAATGAGCAGTTCTTC. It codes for CASSPSVGLSYNEQFF. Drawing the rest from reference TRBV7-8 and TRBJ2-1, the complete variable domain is GAGVSQSPRYKVAKRGQDVALRCDPISGHVSLFWYQQALGQGPEFLTYFQNEAQLDKSGLPSDRFFAERPEGSVSTLKIQRTQQEDSAVYLCASSPSVGLSYNEQFFGPGTRLTVL.

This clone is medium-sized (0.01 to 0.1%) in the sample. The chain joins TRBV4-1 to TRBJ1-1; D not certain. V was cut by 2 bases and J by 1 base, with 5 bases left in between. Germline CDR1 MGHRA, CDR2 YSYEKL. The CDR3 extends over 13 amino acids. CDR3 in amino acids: CASSQHSNTEAFF. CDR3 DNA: TGCGCCAGCAGCCAACACTCGAACACTGAAGCTTTCTTT.

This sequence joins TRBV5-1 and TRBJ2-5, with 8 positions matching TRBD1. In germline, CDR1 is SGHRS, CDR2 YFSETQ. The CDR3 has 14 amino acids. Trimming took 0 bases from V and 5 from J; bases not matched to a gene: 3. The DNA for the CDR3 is TGCGCCAGCAGCTTGGTCAGGGGGCTTGAGACCCAGTACTTC. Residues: CASSLVRGLETQYF.

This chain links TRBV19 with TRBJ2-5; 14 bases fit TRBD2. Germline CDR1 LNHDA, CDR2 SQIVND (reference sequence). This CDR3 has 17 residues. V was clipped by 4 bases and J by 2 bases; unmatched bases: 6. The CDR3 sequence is CASSTRGTSGSQETQYF. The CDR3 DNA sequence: TGTGCCAGTAGTACCCGAGGGACTAGCGGGAGTCAAGAGACCCAGTACTTC. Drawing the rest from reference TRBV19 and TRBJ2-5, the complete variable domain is DGGITQSPKYLFRKEGQNVTLSCEQNLNHDAMYWYRQDPGQGLRLIYYSQIVNDFQKGDIAEGYSVSREKKESFPLTVTSAQKNPTAFYLCASSTRGTSGSQETQYFGPGTRLLVL.

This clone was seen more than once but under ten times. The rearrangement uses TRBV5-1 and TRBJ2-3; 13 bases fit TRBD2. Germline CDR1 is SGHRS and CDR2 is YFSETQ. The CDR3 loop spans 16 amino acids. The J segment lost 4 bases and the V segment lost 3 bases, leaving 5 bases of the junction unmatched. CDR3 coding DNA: TGCGCCAGCAGCTCGACTAGCGGGGGGCCGTCAGATACGCAGTATTTT. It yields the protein CASSSTSGGPSDTQYF.

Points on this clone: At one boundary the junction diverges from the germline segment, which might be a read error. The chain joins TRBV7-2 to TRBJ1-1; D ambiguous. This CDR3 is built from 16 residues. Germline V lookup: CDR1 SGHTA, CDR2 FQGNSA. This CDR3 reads CANSKTRADQNTEAFF. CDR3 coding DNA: TGTGCCAACAGCAAAACCCGGGCCGACCAGAACACTGAAGCTTTCTTT.

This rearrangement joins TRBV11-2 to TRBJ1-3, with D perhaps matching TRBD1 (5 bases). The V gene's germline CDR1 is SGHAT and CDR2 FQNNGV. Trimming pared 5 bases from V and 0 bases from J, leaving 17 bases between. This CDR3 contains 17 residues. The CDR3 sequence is CASSQGNLRTSGNTIYF. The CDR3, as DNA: TGTGCCAGCAGCCAGGGCAATCTGAGGACCTCTGGAAACACCATATATTTT.